Below, 16 T cell receptor beta chains from the same sample are listed, as sequenced in a study of control samples from healthy donors and cancer patients. Clones were sequenced by immunoSEQ multiplex PCR, and TCRdb holds only the in-frame ones, with some missing. The table has approximately 100,000 clones, about nine tenths seen once. The sequencing input was blood. Receptor source: a human donor in good health. The donor label of this sample is uncertain.

The chain links TRBV6-6 to TRBJ1-2; D is unresolved. The CDR3 covers 13 residues. Trimming left V 0 bases short and J 4 bases short, with 6 bases between. From germline, CDR1 is MNHNY and CDR2 SVGAGI (reference sequence). Here the CDR3 reads CASSYSAGYGYTF. The CDR3 DNA follows: TGTGCCAGCAGTTACTCAGCGGGCTATGGCTACACCTTC.

The chain recombines TRBV19 with TRBJ2-1; D is unresolved. The germline V gene encodes CDR1 LNHDA and CDR2 SQIVND (reference sequence). The CDR3 length is 12 residues. V lost 7 bases to trimming and J lost 7 bases, with 11 bases between them. The CDR3 spells CASNNPGNEQFF. The CDR3 DNA reads TGTGCCAGTAACAACCCTGGGAATGAGCAGTTCTTC.

This chain uses TRBV28 with TRBJ2-7, with D perhaps TRBD1 (6 bases). Germline V gives CDR1 MDHEN, CDR2 SYDVKM. This CDR3 contains 12 residues. Trimming pared 5 bases from V and 5 bases from J, leaving 10 bases between. The CDR3 loop reads CASSPPGDEQYF. As DNA, the CDR3 is TGTGCCAGCAGTCCGCCAGGGGACGAGCAGTACTTC.

The sample holds one count of this clone. The chain is built from TRBV18 and TRBJ2-2; D perhaps matches TRBD2 (5 bases). The CDR3 length is 15 residues. Per germline, CDR1 KGHSH and CDR2 LQKENI. V lost 3 bases, J lost 6 bases, and 14 bases lay in between. The CDR3 spells CASSPAFEAAGELFF. Written as DNA, the CDR3 is TGTGCCAGCTCACCCGCTTTTGAAGCGGCCGGGGAGCTGTTTTTT.

This clone was counted a single time. This chain uses TRBV6-5 with TRBJ1-2, with D possibly matching TRBD1 (5 bases). Germline-derived CDR1 and CDR2 are MNHEY and SVGAGI. The ends were cut back, 0 bases at V and 1 base at J, with 6 bases in the middle. CDR3 length equals 14 residues. Here the CDR3 DNA reads TGTGCCAGCAGTTACTCAGGGGTTAACTATGGCTACACCTTC. Amino acid sequence: CASSYSGVNYGYTF.

The V and J genes are TRBV9 and TRBJ1-1; no reliable D call. The CDR3 loop spans 13 amino acids. V gave up 3 bases and J gave up 1 base, with 7 bases separating them. Germline CDR1 and CDR2: SGDLS and YYNGEE. The CDR3 bases are TGTGCCAGCAGCGCTACACCGAACACTGAAGCTTTCTTT. This translates into CASSATPNTEAFF.

This chain uses TRBV18 with TRBJ2-1, with a tentative D call TRBD1 (5 bases). The germline CDR1 and CDR2 sequences are KGHSH and LQKENI. The CDR3 is made up of 13 amino acids. Trimming took 4 bases from V and 5 from J, leaving 9 bases between them. DNA of the CDR3: TGTGCCAGCTCACGGGGCCCAGACAATGAGCAGTTCTTC. Translating it yields CASSRGPDNEQFF.

The rearrangement links TRBV18 to TRBJ1-2; no clear D gene. This CDR3 spans 14 amino acids. Looked up from germline, CDR1 is KGHSH and CDR2 is LQKENI. The V and J ends lost 2 bases and 2 bases respectively, with 9 bases between them. DNA of the CDR3: TGTGCCAGCTCACCAAGGGAATTCAACTATGGCTACACCTTC. Translated, it gives CASSPREFNYGYTF.

On this clone itself: The identical CDR3 is also encoded by other nucleotide sequences in the sample. V is TRBV3-1 (or the pseudogene TRBV3-2) and J is TRBJ2-3; TRBD2 matches 10 bases. The CDR3 consists of 15 residues. Trimming cost V 9 bases and J 4 bases; bases outside gene matches: 10. Germline V CDR1 and CDR2: LGHDT, YNNKEL (reference sequence). DNA of the CDR3: TGTGCCAGTAGCAGGAGCGGGGGGGCGGCAGATACGCAGTATTTT. Encoded protein: CASSRSGGAADTQYF.

V gene TRBV2 combines with J gene TRBJ1-6; D call uncertain. Germline lookup yields CDR1 SNHLY and CDR2 FYNNEI. V lost 10 bases and J lost 0, with 7 bases in between. The CDR3 has 13 amino acids. CDR3: CATGPSYNSPLHF. For the CDR3, the DNA is TGTGCCACCGGTCCCTCCTATAATTCACCCCTCCACTTT.

The J gene is TRBJ1-2, the V gene TRBV29-1, with 7 positions matching TRBD1. Trimming removed 5 bases from V and 10 bases from J; junction bases left unmatched: 7. Germline values: CDR1 SQVTM, CDR2 ANQGSEA. The CDR3 is 11 residues long. The CDR3 spells CSVRQGGPYTF. The CDR3 nucleotides are TGCAGCGTTAGGCAGGGGGGCCCCTACACCTTC.

This chain links TRBV6-2 or TRBV6-3 with TRBJ1-1, with D unclear. Trimming shortened V by 6 bases and J by 4 bases, and 9 bases separated the two germline ends. Germline CDR1 is MNHEY and CDR2 is SVGEGT. The length of the CDR3 is 12 residues. This CDR3 is CASSIQGTEAFF. For the CDR3, the DNA is TGTGCCAGCAGCATACAAGGCACTGAAGCTTTCTTT.

This sequence joins TRBV5-4 and TRBJ1-6; 7 positions match TRBD1. The CDR3 length is 15 residues. J was trimmed by 6 bases and V by 4 bases; bases with no gene match: 7. Germline loops: CDR1 SGHNT, CDR2 YYREEE (reference sequence). CDR3 DNA: TGTGCCAGCAGCCCTGGGACAGCCCCTAATTCACCCCTCCACTTT. Encoded protein: CASSPGTAPNSPLHF.

This clone was observed once. J is TRBJ2-1 and V is TRBV9, with TRBD2 identical over 9 bases. V shed 3 bases, J shed 9 bases, and the junction held 4 bases outside the gene matches. The CDR3 has 13 amino acids. CDR1 is SGDLS and CDR2 is YYNGEE in the germline V gene. The CDR3 reads CASSGAGGIEQFF. The CDR3 DNA is TGTGCCAGCAGCGGGGCGGGGGGGATTGAGCAGTTCTTC.

The chain couples TRBV29-1 to TRBJ1-2, with D unresolved. Germline assignment: CDR1 SQVTM and CDR2 ANQGSEA. V was cut by 3 bases and J by 6 bases, with 11 bases left in between. The length of the CDR3 is 12 residues. The chain's CDR3 is CSVDSLDDGYTF. In DNA, the CDR3 is TGCAGCGTTGACTCTCTTGACGATGGCTACACCTTC.

The rearrangement joins TRBV24-1 to TRBJ1-4; D is ambiguous. The V gene's germline CDR1 is KGHDR and CDR2 SFDVKD. The CDR3 has 17 amino acids. Trimming took 1 base from V and 0 from J, leaving 11 bases between them. The CDR3 protein is CATSDFADDTTNEKLFF. The CDR3 nucleotides are TGTGCCACCAGTGATTTTGCAGACGACACAACTAATGAAAAACTGTTTTTT.